This is a list of T cell receptor beta chains from one sample in a study of cytotoxic CD8 clonotypes in ibrutinib-treated CLL. Some clones are missing from TCRdb's copy, which holds only in-frame ones; the method was immunoSEQ multiplex PCR. This sample has about 200,000 clones, with 72% found just once. The sequenced sample was PBMCs, obtained after 24 months of ibrutinib treatment. Receptors originate from a human donor with chronic lymphocytic leukemia. The CDR3 runs from the conserved cysteine through the conserved F or W. Fields, in order: J gene, D gene, V gene, clone size, CDR3 DNA, CDR3 protein. A D gene is named only where the DNA matches it firmly. Expanded clones get a size class; other rows say once, few or many, or leave the size out.

>TRBJ2-1|TRBD2|TRBV6-5|few
TGTGCCAGCCGTAAACTAGCGGGAGTCAGCAATGAGCAGTTCTTC
CASRKLAGVSNEQFF
>TRBJ2-7|NA|TRBV29-1|NA
TGCAGCGTCGAGCCCCTTGATGCCTACGAGCAGTACTTC
CSVEPLDAYEQYF
>TRBJ2-2|TRBD2|TRBV9|few
TGTGCCAGCAGCCGTTCGGGACTAACGAACACCGGGGAGCTGTTTTTT
CASSRSGLTNTGELFF
>TRBJ2-1|NA|TRBV11-2|NA
TGTGCCAGCAGCTTGGTTAGGGTTGATGAGCAGTTCTTC
CASSLVRVDEQFF
>TRBJ2-5|TRBD1|TRBV6-1|NA
TGTGCCAGCAGGGGGGACAGGGCTTTGACCCAGTACTTC
CASRGDRALTQYF
>TRBJ2-1|NA|TRBV27|few
TGTGCCAGCAGTGGTCGACTTGCGAATGAGCAGTTCTTC
CASSGRLANEQFF
>TRBJ2-1|NA|TRBV7-8|NA
TGTGCCAGCAGCGAGCAACGGGACTTAGATTACAATGAGCAGTTCTTC
CASSEQRDLDYNEQFF
>TRBJ2-5|NA|TRBV5-8|NA
TGTGCCAGCAGCTTGGTAAGGGTCCGTTCGGAGACCCAGTACTTC
CASSLVRVRSETQYF
>TRBJ2-2|TRBD1|TRBV10-1|NA
TGCGCCAGCAGTGCATCCCGGACAGGGACTCATTACACCGGGGAGCTGTTTTTT
CASSASRTGTHYTGELFF
>TRBJ2-7|TRBD1|TRBV5-6|NA
TGTGCCAGCAGCGCCGACAGGGCAGGATCCTACGAGCAGTACTTC
CASSADRAGSYEQYF
>TRBJ1-5|NA|TRBV4-1|few
TGCGCCAGCAGCCAAGTGGACATGGGGTTTAGCAATCAGCCCCAGCATTTT
CASSQVDMGFSNQPQHF
>TRBJ2-5|NA|TRBV2|NA
TGTGCCAGCATTTCGCTGGGGCAAGAGACCCAGTACTTC
CASISLGQETQYF
>TRBJ1-1|NA|TRBV5-5|NA
TGTGCCAGCAGCCCGTGGAGGGCGGACACTGAAGCTTTCTTT
CASSPWRADTEAFF
>TRBJ2-7|TRBD1|TRBV4-3|NA
TGCGCCAGCAGCCAAGATCTAGTCTCTCGGACAGGGGGCTACGAGCAGTACTTC
CASSQDLVSRTGGYEQYF
>TRBJ1-2|NA|TRBV5-4|NA
TGTGCCAGCAGTGGGGGCGTTTTAACCACTACAACCTTC
CASSGGVLTTTTF
>TRBJ2-4|NA|TRBV9|NA
TGTGCCAGCAGCACAGGACAAAGGGCCAAAAACATTCAGTACTTC
CASSTGQRAKNIQYF
>TRBJ1-2|TRBD1|TRBV5-1|NA
TGCGCCAGCAGCACCGGACAGGGCGAAGTAAATGGCTACACCTTC
CASSTGQGEVNGYTF
>TRBJ1-6|TRBD1|TRBV4-1|NA
TGCGCCAGCAGCCAAGGAGGGTGGACAGGGGGTTATTCACCCCTCCACTTT
CASSQGGWTGGYSPLHF
>TRBJ2-7|TRBD1|TRBV10-3|few
TGTGCCATTAGGCAGGGGGCCTCCTACGAGCAGTACTTC
CAIRQGASYEQYF
>TRBJ2-7|TRBD2|TRBV15|NA
TGTGCCACCAGCAGAGATTGGCCGGGACTAACGAACGAGCAGTACTTC
CATSRDWPGLTNEQYF